The sequence of this TCR beta chain was determined in a study of CD8 T cells in Susac syndrome. Trimming cost V 5 bases and J 7 bases, with 16 bases left between them. This CDR3 has 14 residues. Looked up from germline, CDR1 is SGHDT and CDR2 is YYEEEE. Random hexamers primed reverse transcription of about 0.45 to 1 ug RNA. TCRdb reprocessed the immunoSEQ multiplex PCR reads via MiXCR and lists one record per CDR3 protein. The table shows some 200,000 distinct CDR3 sequences, with approximately 96% occurring only once. The chain combines TRBV5-6 with TRBJ2-1; D perhaps matches TRBD2 (5 bases). This sequence was found in a human donor with Susac syndrome. Sequencing input: CD4+ T cells from PBMCs. The CDR3: CASSDLWRRNEQFF. CDR3 in DNA: TGTGCCAGCAGTGATTTATGGAGGCGGAATGAGCAGTTCTTC.